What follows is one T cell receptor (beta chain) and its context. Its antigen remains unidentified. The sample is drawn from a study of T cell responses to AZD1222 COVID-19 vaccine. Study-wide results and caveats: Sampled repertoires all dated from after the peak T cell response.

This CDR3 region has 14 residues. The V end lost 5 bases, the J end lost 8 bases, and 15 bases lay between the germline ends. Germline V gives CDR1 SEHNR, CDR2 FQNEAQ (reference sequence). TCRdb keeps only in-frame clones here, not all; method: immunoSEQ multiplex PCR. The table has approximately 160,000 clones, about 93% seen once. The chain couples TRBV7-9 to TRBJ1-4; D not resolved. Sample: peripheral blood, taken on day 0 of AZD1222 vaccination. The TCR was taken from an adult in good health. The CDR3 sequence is CASSPPMGEEKLFF. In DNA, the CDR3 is TGTGCCAGCAGCCCCCCGATGGGCGAAGAAAAACTGTTTTTT.